The present T cell receptor (beta chain) was sequenced within a study of CD8 T cells in ankylosing spondylitis (dated 2017 in TCRdb). Some background on the complete study: T cell receptor beta repertoires were profiled in healthy donors and ankylosing spondylitis patients so that disease-linked TCR variants could be found. The full study cohort comprised 25 or so ankylosing spondylitis patients and over 95 healthy donors. Peripheral blood was sampled, and synovial fluid was additionally collected from ankylosing spondylitis patients.

Overall study results and their limits: Some TCR beta motif variants had previously been reported in synovial fluid and blood of reactive arthritis patients, which suggested common disease-initiation mechanisms. Blood from ankylosing spondylitis patients appeared to be characterized by a TCR beta motif composed of about eight highly homologous amino acid variants. The disease-linked clones were reported to be significantly enriched in matched synovial fluid samples from ankylosing spondylitis patients. In peripheral blood, the disease-linked clones were found at relatively low frequencies and had a CD8+ phenotype.

The CDR3 has 16 amino acids, counting the end cysteine and phenylalanine. Left in the record is the CDR3 DNA by itself, 48 bases read in frame from the first base. For CDR1 and CDR2, the germline V gene lists SNHLY and FYNNEI. Trimming accounts for 3 bases at V and 5 bases at J, while the number of junction bases matched to no gene is 9. As to this clonotype: The clone's antigen remains unknown. Base qualities are not provided; no much larger clone lies one nucleotide away.

The sequencer was an Illumina HiSeq 2500. Quantitative 5'-RACE with molecular barcodes was the method used to prepare the TCR beta libraries. The paper's processing steps were these. A new computational method based on a probabilistic model of VDJ rearrangement was used to identify disease-linked TCR variants. Starting from the raw public reads, TCRdb applied fastp trimming at Q25, assembled clones with MiXCR and retained in-frame beta chains. Every CDR3 protein is listed once, alongside the most common genes and DNA of its rows. TCRdb's processing, not the authors', yielded these V and J calls. In all, the sample holds approximately 140,000 distinct CDR3 sequences, and around 45% of those were seen once. Clones ranked in the top ten supply roughly 15% of the sample. Synovial fluid samples and blood samples obtained from the same ankylosing spondylitis patients were matched.

Specimen: synovial fluid, either unsorted or a sorted T cell fraction (not recorded which). Recombination linked TRBV2 to TRBJ1-2; 10 junctional bases match TRBD1. The clonotype comes from a male donor with ankylosing spondylitis. CDR3 reads: CASSDSRDRGNYGYTF. Here is the DNA: TGTGCCAGCAGTGACTCCCGGGACAGGGGTAATTATGGCTACACCTTC.